The subject of this entry is one TCR beta chain. Its antigen is undetermined. Ipilimumab CTLA-4 blockade and focal radiation were given to patients with chemo-refractory metastatic non-small-cell lung cancer. This record belongs to a study of radiotherapy plus CTLA-4 blockade in lung cancer. Points from the study as a whole: Together with interferon-beta, which increased in serum after radiation, early dynamic changes in blood T cell clones were reportedly the best predictors of response.

Unmatched junction bases numbered 17, after V lost 8 bases and J lost 5 bases. The CDR3 extends over 18 amino acids. Germline values: CDR1 SNHLY, CDR2 FYNNEI. This table comes from immunoSEQ multiplex PCR, and its TCRdb copy is limited to in-frame clones, with some not included. This table has tens of thousands of clones, less than 85% appearing once. The chain uses TRBV2 and TRBJ2-2, with 10 bases matching TRBD2. This TCR came from a human donor with non-small cell lung cancer who had stable disease on radiotherapy plus ipilimumab. This specimen consisted of peripheral blood, obtained from a patient treated with radiotherapy plus ipilimumab. The chain's CDR3 is CASSPRRAGGRGTGELFF. CDR3 coding DNA: TGTGCCAGCTCCCCCCGTCGAGCGGGGGGGCGGGGAACCGGGGAGCTGTTTTTT.